These 8 T cell receptor beta chains share one sample of origin, sequenced in a study of cytomegalovirus exposure and HLA in healthy donors. The repertoire was sequenced with immunoSEQ multiplex PCR; TCRdb's copy has only in-frame clones and lacks some. In the table there are 150,000 or so clones, about 89% of which are singletons. The specimen sequenced was PBMCs. These receptors were obtained from a man in his late teens or twenties in good health and CMV-seropositive.

This clone was counted between two and nine times. V and J are TRBV5-6 and TRBJ1-5; the D is unclear. The CDR3 is made up of 12 amino acids. Per germline, CDR1 SGHDT and CDR2 YYEEEE. Trimming pared 0 bases from V and 11 bases from J, leaving 9 bases between. CDR3 protein: CASSLVEEAQHF. The DNA of the CDR3 is TGTGCCAGCAGCTTGGTGGAGGAGGCCCAGCATTTT.

This chain connects TRBV30 to TRBJ1-4, with 9 bases aligning to TRBD1. CDR1 is GTSNPN, CDR2 SVGIG, per germline (reference sequence). The CDR3 is 15 amino acids. V lost 4 bases and J lost 7; bases outside the gene matches: 10. The CDR3 nucleotides are TGTGCCTGGACCTCGATGGGACAGGGCGGTGAAAAACTGTTTTTT. Protein sequence: CAWTSMGQGGEKLFF.

The chain employs TRBV9 and TRBJ1-2, with D maybe TRBD1 (6 bases). Trimming cost V 0 bases and J 4 bases, with 16 bases left between them. Germline CDR1 SGDLS, CDR2 YYNGEE. The CDR3 has 16 residues. In DNA, the CDR3 is TGTGCCAGCAGCGTAGCTACTGGGGGGGCTGTCTATGGCTACACCTTC. Its protein is CASSVATGGAVYGYTF.

This clone is a singleton in its sample. The J gene is TRBJ2-7, the V gene TRBV28, with D possibly matching TRBD1 (5 bases). Germline V gene data show CDR1 as MDHEN and CDR2 as SYDVKM. Deletions cut 8 bases from V and 3 bases from J, with 29 bases between. The CDR3 length is 18 residues. CDR3 bases: TGTGCCAGCCGCGACTTATCAGGGTCCCACCATTCGAACTACGAGCAGTACTTC. Its protein product is CASRDLSGSHHSNYEQYF.

The chain recombines TRBV19 with TRBJ1-2; possible D gene TRBD1, 5 bases. Germline CDR1 reads LNHDA; CDR2 reads SQIVND (reference sequence). The V end lost 9 bases, the J end lost 4 bases, and 9 bases lay between the germline ends. The CDR3 spans 11 residues. The CDR3: CASEGVYGYTF. CDR3 in DNA: TGTGCCAGCGAAGGGGTCTATGGCTACACCTTC.

This chain joins TRBV6-5 and TRBJ2-2; TRBD1 might be the D (5 bases). Per the germline V gene, CDR1 is MNHEY and CDR2 is SVGAGI. The germline V and J ends were trimmed by 6 bases and 5 bases, with 16 bases remaining between them. The CDR3 extends over 15 amino acids. CDR3 coding DNA: TGTGCCAGCAGCCCAACAGACAGACGAACCGGGGAGCTGTTTTTT. Translated: CASSPTDRRTGELFF.

The V gene is TRBV9, the J gene TRBJ1-1; tentative D call: TRBD1 (5 bases). V lost 2 bases to trimming and J lost 2 bases, with 10 bases between them. The CDR3 runs to 14 residues. Germline loops: CDR1 SGDLS, CDR2 YYNGEE. The CDR3: CASSVGGSNTEAFF. In nucleotides, the CDR3 is TGTGCCAGCAGCGTCGGGGGTTCCAACACTGAAGCTTTCTTT.

The chain uses TRBV5-8 and TRBJ2-3; 10 bases are a match to TRBD1. CDR1 SGHTS and CDR2 YDEGEE come from the germline V gene. The CDR3 runs to 18 residues. V lost 0 bases to trimming and J lost 2 bases; unmatched junction nucleotides: 9. The CDR3 bases are TGTGCCAGCAGCTTGGAGTACGGGGACAGGGGATACACAGATACGCAGTATTTT. Translating it yields CASSLEYGDRGYTDTQYF.